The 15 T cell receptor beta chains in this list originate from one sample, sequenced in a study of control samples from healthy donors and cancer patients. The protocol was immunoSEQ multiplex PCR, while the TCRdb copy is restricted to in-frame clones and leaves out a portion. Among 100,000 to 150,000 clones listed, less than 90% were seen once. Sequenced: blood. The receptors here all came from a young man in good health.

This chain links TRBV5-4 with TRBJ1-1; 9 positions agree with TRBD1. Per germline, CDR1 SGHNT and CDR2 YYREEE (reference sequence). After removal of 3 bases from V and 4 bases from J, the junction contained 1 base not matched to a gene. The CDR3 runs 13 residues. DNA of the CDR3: TGTGCCAGCAGCTCGACAGGGGGCACTGAAGCTTTCTTT. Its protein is CASSSTGGTEAFF.

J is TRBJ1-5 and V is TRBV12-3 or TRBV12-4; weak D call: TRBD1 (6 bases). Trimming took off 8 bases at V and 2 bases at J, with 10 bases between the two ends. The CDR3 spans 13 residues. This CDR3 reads CASSGDGNQPQHF. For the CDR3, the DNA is TGTGCCAGCTCAGGGGACGGCAATCAGCCCCAGCATTTT.

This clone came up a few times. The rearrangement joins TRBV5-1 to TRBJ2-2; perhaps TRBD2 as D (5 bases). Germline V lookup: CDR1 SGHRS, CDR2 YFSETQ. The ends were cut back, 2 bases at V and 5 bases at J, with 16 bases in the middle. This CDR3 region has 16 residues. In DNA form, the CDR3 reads TGCGCCAGCAGCTTAATGATTGCGGGCCGAACCGGGGAGCTGTTTTTT. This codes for CASSLMIAGRTGELFF. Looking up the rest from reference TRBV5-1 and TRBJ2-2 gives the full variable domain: KAGVTQTPRYLIKTRGQQVTLSCSPISGHRSVSWYQQTPGQGLQFLFEYFSETQRNKGNFPGRFSGRQFSNSRSEMNVSTLELGDSALYLCASSLMIAGRTGELFFGEGSRLTVL.

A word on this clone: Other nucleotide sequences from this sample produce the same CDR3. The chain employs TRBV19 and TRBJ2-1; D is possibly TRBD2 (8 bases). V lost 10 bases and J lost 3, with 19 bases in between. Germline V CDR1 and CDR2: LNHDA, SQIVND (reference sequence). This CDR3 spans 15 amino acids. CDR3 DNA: TGTGCCACCGGGACAGCGGGACTAGTCTACAATGAGCAGTTCTTC. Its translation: CATGTAGLVYNEQFF.

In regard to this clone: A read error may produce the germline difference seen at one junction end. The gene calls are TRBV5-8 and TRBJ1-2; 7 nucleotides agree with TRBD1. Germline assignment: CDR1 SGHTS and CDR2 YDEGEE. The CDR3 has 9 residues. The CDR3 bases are TGTGCCAGCAGCAGGGACAGTGACTTC. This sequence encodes CASSRDSDF.

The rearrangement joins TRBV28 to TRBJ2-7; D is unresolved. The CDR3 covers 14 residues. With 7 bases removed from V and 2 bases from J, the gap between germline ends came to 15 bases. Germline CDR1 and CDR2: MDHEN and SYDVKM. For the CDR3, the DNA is TGTGCCAGCACAATCACCGGTGGCCCCTACGAGCAGTACTTC. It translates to CASTITGGPYEQYF.

CDR3 sequence (DNA): TGTGCCAGCTCACCGCTTGCTTACGAGCAGTACTTC. It codes for CASSPLAYEQYF. J is TRBJ2-7 and V is TRBV18; D is undetermined. Trimming removed 3 bases from V and 4 bases from J, with 7 bases in between. CDR1 and CDR2 from the germline V gene are KGHSH and LQKENI. CDR3 length: 12 amino acids.

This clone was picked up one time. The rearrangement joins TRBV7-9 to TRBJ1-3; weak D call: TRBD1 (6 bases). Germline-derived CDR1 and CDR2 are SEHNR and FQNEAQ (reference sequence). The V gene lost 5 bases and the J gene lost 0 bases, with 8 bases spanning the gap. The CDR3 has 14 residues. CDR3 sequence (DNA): TGTGCCAGCAGCGGGACAATCTCTGGAAACACCATATATTTT. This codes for CASSGTISGNTIYF.

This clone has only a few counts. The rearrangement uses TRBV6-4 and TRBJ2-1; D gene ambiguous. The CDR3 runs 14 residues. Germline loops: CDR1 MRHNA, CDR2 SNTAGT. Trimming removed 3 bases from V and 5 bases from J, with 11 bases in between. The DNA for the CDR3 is TGTGCCAGCAGTGAATTCACAGAGAACAATGAGCAGTTCTTC. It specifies CASSEFTENNEQFF.

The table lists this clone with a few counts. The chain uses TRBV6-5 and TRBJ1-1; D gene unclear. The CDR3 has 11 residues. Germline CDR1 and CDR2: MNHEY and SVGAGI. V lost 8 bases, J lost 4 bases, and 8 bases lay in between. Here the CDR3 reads CASLQITEAFF. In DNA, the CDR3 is TGTGCCAGCCTACAGATCACTGAAGCTTTCTTT.

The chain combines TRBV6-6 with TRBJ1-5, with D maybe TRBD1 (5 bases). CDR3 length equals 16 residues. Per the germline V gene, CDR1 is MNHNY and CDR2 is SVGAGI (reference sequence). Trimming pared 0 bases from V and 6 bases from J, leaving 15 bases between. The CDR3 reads CASSYSNTGGGQPQHF. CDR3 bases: TGTGCCAGCAGTTACTCGAATACAGGTGGGGGTCAGCCCCAGCATTTT.

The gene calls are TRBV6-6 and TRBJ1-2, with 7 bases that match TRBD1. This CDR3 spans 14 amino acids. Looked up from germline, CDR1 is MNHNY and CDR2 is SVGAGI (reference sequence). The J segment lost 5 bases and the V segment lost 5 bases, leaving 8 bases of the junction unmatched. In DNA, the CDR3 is TGTGCCAGCAGTCGTCAGGGGGAAGAGTATGGCTACACCTTC. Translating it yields CASSRQGEEYGYTF.

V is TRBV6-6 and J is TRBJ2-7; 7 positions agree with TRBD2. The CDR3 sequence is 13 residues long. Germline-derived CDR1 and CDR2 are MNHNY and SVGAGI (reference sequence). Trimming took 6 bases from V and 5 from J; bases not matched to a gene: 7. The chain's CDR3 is CASRDGGVHEQYF. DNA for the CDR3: TGTGCCAGCAGGGATGGGGGGGTCCACGAGCAGTACTTC.

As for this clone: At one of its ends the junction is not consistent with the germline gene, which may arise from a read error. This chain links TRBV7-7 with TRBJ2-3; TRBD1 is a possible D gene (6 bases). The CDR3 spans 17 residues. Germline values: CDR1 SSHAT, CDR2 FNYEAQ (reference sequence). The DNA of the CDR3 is TGTGCTAGCAGCTTAAGTCTTCCTGGGGGCCTCACAGATACGCAGTATTTT. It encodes CASSLSLPGGLTDTQYF. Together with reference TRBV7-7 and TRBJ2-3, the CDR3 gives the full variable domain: GAGVSQSPRYKVTKRGQDVTLRCDPISSHATLYWYQQALGQGPEFLTYFNYEAQPDKSGLPSDRFSAERPEGSISTLTIQRTEQRDSAMYRCASSLSLPGGLTDTQYFGPGTRLTVL.

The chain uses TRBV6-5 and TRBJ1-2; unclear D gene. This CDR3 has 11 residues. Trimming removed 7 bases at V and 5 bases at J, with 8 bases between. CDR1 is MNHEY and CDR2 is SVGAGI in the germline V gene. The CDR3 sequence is CASMLVYGYTF. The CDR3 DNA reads TGTGCCAGCATGCTCGTATATGGCTACACCTTC.